These 16 T cell receptor beta chains share one sample of origin, sequenced in a study of blood T cell repertoires in COVID-19. Profiled with immunoSEQ multiplex PCR; TCRdb holds only in-frame clones, not every one. The table shows fewer than 350,000 clones, with 85% occurring only once. Sequenced material: PBMCs or T cells enriched from blood (not recorded which). These receptors were collected from a woman aged 50 to 65 who had recovered from COVID-19.

V is TRBV5-1 and J is TRBJ2-2; D is uncertain. CDR1 and CDR2 from the germline V gene are SGHRS and YFSETQ. This CDR3 contains 14 residues. Trimming cost V 0 bases and J 1 base, with 4 bases left between them. CDR3 region: CASSLGQNTGELFF. CDR3 in DNA: TGCGCCAGCAGCTTGGGACAGAACACCGGGGAGCTGTTTTTT. Variable domain in full (rest from reference TRBV5-1 and TRBJ2-2): KAGVTQTPRYLIKTRGQQVTLSCSPISGHRSVSWYQQTPGQGLQFLFEYFSETQRNKGNFPGRFSGRQFSNSRSEMNVSTLELGDSALYLCASSLGQNTGELFFGEGSRLTVL.

The chain recombines TRBV18 with TRBJ2-2, with D tentatively TRBD2 (6 bases). The V end was cut by 1 base, the J end by 7 bases, with 10 bases between. Germline V gene lookup returns CDR1 KGHSH and CDR2 LQKENI. This CDR3 is 14 amino acids long. The CDR3 DNA reads TGTGCCAGCTCACCACAGGAGGGACGCGGGGAGCTGTTTTTT. This translates into CASSPQEGRGELFF. Filled out from reference TRBV18 and TRBJ2-2, the complete variable domain reads NAGVMQNPRHLVRRRGQEARLRCSPMKGHSHVYWYRQLPEEGLKFMVYLQKENIIDESGMPKERFSAEFPKEGPSILRIQQVVRGDSAAYFCASSPQEGRGELFFGEGSRLTVL.

This clone was picked up one time. The rearrangement links TRBV5-8 to TRBJ2-5, with D perhaps TRBD1 (6 bases). The V end lost 4 bases, the J end lost 3 bases, and 13 bases lay between the germline ends. CDR1 is SGHTS, CDR2 YDEGEE, per germline. The CDR3 spans 14 residues. CDR3 DNA: TGTGCCAGCAGCCCAACCCCAGGGGAAGAGACCCAGTACTTC. Protein: CASSPTPGEETQYF.

The sample holds one count of this clone. The chain couples TRBV10-3 to TRBJ2-2, with 11 bases that match TRBD2. J was trimmed by 3 bases and V by 0 bases; bases with no gene match: 3. CDR3 length equals 17 residues. The germline V gene encodes CDR1 ENHRY and CDR2 SYGVKD. The DNA for the CDR3 is TGTGCCATCAGTGAGTCAGCGACTAGCGGGGACACCGGGGAGCTGTTTTTT. Residues: CAISESATSGDTGELFF.

The rearrangement links TRBV4-1 to TRBJ1-5, with D possibly TRBD1 on 6 matching bases. Germline CDR1 MGHRA, CDR2 YSYEKL. The CDR3 has 17 residues. Trimming left V 4 bases short and J 2 bases short, with 18 bases between. CDR3 sequence: CASSPGAGTWGNQPQHF. CDR3 in DNA: TGCGCCAGCAGCCCTGGGGCAGGGACATGGGGCAATCAGCCCCAGCATTTT.

The chain has TRBV3-1 (or the pseudogene TRBV3-2) and TRBJ2-5; 9 nucleotides line up with TRBD2. The CDR3 length is 14 residues. The trim removed 2 bases at V and 5 bases at J, leaving 3 bases unmatched. The germline CDR1 and CDR2 sequences are LGHDT and YNNKEL (reference sequence). CDR3 nucleotide sequence: TGTGCCAGCAGCCAAAGCGGGGGGTTGGAGACCCAGTACTTC. Translating gives CASSQSGGLETQYF.

V is TRBV4-3 and J is TRBJ1-2; D is unclear. In germline, CDR1 is LGHNA, CDR2 YSLEER. The CDR3 sequence is 15 residues long. The V and J ends lost 2 bases and 6 bases respectively, with 16 bases between them. The CDR3 coding sequence is TGCGCCAGCAGCCAACTCGACCTCCCGGGGAATGGCTACACCTTC. Translation gives CASSQLDLPGNGYTF.

The chain couples TRBV29-1 to TRBJ1-4, with D unresolved. CDR1 and CDR2 from the germline V gene are SQVTM and ANQGSEA. Trimming took 5 bases from V and 7 from J, leaving 8 bases between them. CDR3 length equals 11 residues. In DNA, the CDR3 is TGCAGCGTTATGACGGGTGAAAAACTGTTTTTT. Residues: CSVMTGEKLFF.

This sequence joins TRBV3-1 (or the pseudogene TRBV3-2) and TRBJ1-1; no clear D. The V end lost 6 bases, the J end lost 6 bases, and 14 bases lay between the germline ends. The CDR3 runs to 13 residues. Germline V lookup: CDR1 LGHDT, CDR2 YNNKEL (reference sequence). This CDR3 is CASSLNSIPEAFF. DNA of the CDR3: TGTGCCAGCAGTTTGAACAGTATCCCTGAAGCTTTCTTT.

This chain joins TRBV30 and TRBJ1-4; tentative D call: TRBD1 (5 bases). The CDR3 sequence is 13 residues long. Germline V gene lookup returns CDR1 GTSNPN and CDR2 SVGIG (reference sequence). The ends were cut back, 4 bases at V and 4 bases at J, with 10 bases in the middle. The CDR3 sequence is CAWTQGLNEKLFF. In DNA form, the CDR3 reads TGTGCCTGGACCCAGGGCCTTAATGAAAAACTGTTTTTT.

The sample holds one count of this clone. The chain uses TRBV30 and TRBJ1-1; 9 bases are a match to TRBD1. The germline V gene encodes CDR1 GTSNPN and CDR2 SVGIG (reference sequence). The CDR3 has 13 residues. Germline trimming cut 3 bases from V and 4 bases from J; bases unmatched to any gene: 3. The CDR3 reads CAWRGTGTTEAFF. The CDR3 region has the DNA TGTGCCTGGAGGGGGACAGGGACCACTGAAGCTTTCTTT.

The chain has TRBV7-9 and TRBJ1-6; perhaps TRBD1 as D (5 bases). Per the germline V gene, CDR1 is SEHNR and CDR2 is FQNEAQ (reference sequence). The V end lost 3 bases, the J end lost 7 bases, and 10 bases lay between the germline ends. The CDR3 loop spans 14 amino acids. The CDR3 nucleotides are TGTGCCAGCAGCTTTGTTCAGGGAAATTCACCCCTCCACTTT. Translated: CASSFVQGNSPLHF.

This clone was counted a few times. This chain uses TRBV15 with TRBJ2-1, with TRBD2 identical over 11 bases. The CDR3 sequence is 20 residues long. The germline V gene encodes CDR1 LNHNV and CDR2 YYDKDF (reference sequence). V shed 1 base and J 2 bases; nucleotides not matched to a gene: 13. The CDR3 reads CATSRGLAGRFSLAYNEQFF. In DNA form, the CDR3 reads TGTGCCACCAGCAGAGGACTAGCGGGGAGATTCAGTTTGGCCTACAATGAGCAGTTCTTC.

This clone was recorded a few times. The chain joins TRBV29-1 to TRBJ1-2, with 7 nucleotides matching TRBD1. CDR1 and CDR2 from the germline V gene are SQVTM and ANQGSEA. Trimming removed 3 bases from V and 8 bases from J; junction bases left unmatched: 6. The CDR3 is 12 residues long. In nucleotides, the CDR3 is TGCAGCGTTGACGGGACAGCGTCCGGCTACACCTTC. Protein sequence: CSVDGTASGYTF.

V usage is TRBV9 and J usage is TRBJ2-7; 8 nucleotides agree with TRBD1. Germline CDR1 is SGDLS and CDR2 is YYNGEE. The CDR3 has 15 amino acids. With 0 bases clipped from V and 3 bases from J, the junction kept 5 bases outside the gene matches. The CDR3 coding sequence is TGTGCCAGCAGCGTAGATCAGGGGGCTGGCTACGAGCAGTACTTC. This translates into CASSVDQGAGYEQYF.

J is TRBJ1-6 and V is TRBV2, with 9 bases aligning to TRBD1. The CDR3 consists of 17 residues. Germline lookup yields CDR1 SNHLY and CDR2 FYNNEI. V dropped 4 bases and J dropped 6; count of bases not matched to a gene: 10. The CDR3 protein is CASSAYAGTGFNSPLHF. In DNA form, the CDR3 reads TGTGCCAGCAGTGCCTACGCCGGGACAGGGTTTAATTCACCCCTCCACTTT.